Listed here are 12 T cell receptor beta chains from one sample, sequenced in a study of lymphopenia after photon versus proton radiotherapy. The repertoire was sequenced with immunoSEQ multiplex PCR; TCRdb's copy has only in-frame clones and lacks some. The sample lists 150,000 to 200,000 clones; approximately 90% were seen once. The source was peripheral blood, collected from a patient treated with photon-based radiotherapy. The origin of the receptors is a man over 45 with gastric cancer.

This rearrangement joins TRBV18 to TRBJ1-1, with no clear D. V gave up 8 bases and J gave up 1 base, with 11 bases separating them. The germline CDR1 and CDR2 sequences are KGHSH and LQKENI. This CDR3 has 13 amino acids. CDR3 in DNA: TGTGCCAGCCGAAAAGGCGAGAACACTGAAGCTTTCTTT. Its protein is CASRKGENTEAFF.

The chain has TRBV5-8 and TRBJ2-1, with 12 nucleotides matching TRBD2. V gave up 6 bases and J gave up 6 bases; unmatched junction bases: 4. There are 14 residues in the CDR3. Germline CDR1 SGHTS, CDR2 YDEGEE. CDR3 in amino acids: CASILAGGRNEQFF. CDR3 DNA sequence: TGTGCCAGCATCCTAGCGGGAGGGCGCAATGAGCAGTTCTTC.

CDR3 DNA sequence: TGTGCCAGTAGTAAGGGTCTAGCCAAAAACATTCAGTACTTC. Translating gives CASSKGLAKNIQYF. V is TRBV19 and J is TRBJ2-4; D unclear. The CDR3 has 14 amino acids. Deletions cut 4 bases from V and 0 bases from J, with 7 bases between. Germline lookup yields CDR1 LNHDA and CDR2 SQIVND (reference sequence).

The chain carries TRBV25-1 and TRBJ2-5; TRBD1 matches 8 bases. The V gene's germline CDR1 is MGHDK and CDR2 SYGVNS. The CDR3 covers 16 residues. Unmatched junction bases numbered 7, after V lost 1 base and J lost 3 bases. CDR3 region: CASSELRGTGEETQYF. CDR3 DNA sequence: TGTGCCAGCAGTGAATTAAGGGGGACAGGTGAAGAGACCCAGTACTTC. The entire variable domain, with the rest obtained from reference TRBV25-1 and TRBJ2-5, is as follows: EADIYQTPRYLVIGTGKKITLECSQTMGHDKMYWYQQDPGMELHLIHYSYGVNSTEKGDLSSESTVSRIRTEHFPLTLESARPSHTSQYLCASSELRGTGEETQYFGPGTRLLVL.

The chain employs TRBV5-1 and TRBJ2-7; 9 bases align to TRBD2. The germline gives CDR1 SGHRS, CDR2 YFSETQ. CDR3 length: 16 residues. Trimming at V came to 5 bases and at J to 4 bases, leaving 13 bases not matched to a gene. The CDR3 DNA sequence: TGCGCCAGCAGTTCAGATACCGGGACTAGCAGATACGAGCAGTACTTC. Amino acids: CASSSDTGTSRYEQYF.

The chain recombines TRBV9 with TRBJ2-5; D is perhaps TRBD1 (6 bases). The CDR3 is 15 amino acids. Germline values: CDR1 SGDLS, CDR2 YYNGEE. The V end was cut by 4 bases, the J end by 1 base, with 14 bases between. The CDR3 nucleotides are TGTGCCAGCAGCCTTCCCTCAGGGGCCCAAGAGACCCAGTACTTC. Protein sequence: CASSLPSGAQETQYF.

The V gene is TRBV7-2, the J gene TRBJ2-7; 9 bases are shared with TRBD1. The length of the CDR3 is 14 residues. Trimming at V came to 3 bases and at J to 1 base, leaving 1 base not matched to a gene. Germline CDR1 reads SGHTA; CDR2 reads FQGNSA. The DNA of the CDR3 is TGTGCCAGCAGCTTCGACAGGGGGTCCTACGAGCAGTACTTC. Amino acids: CASSFDRGSYEQYF.

The J gene is TRBJ1-3, the V gene TRBV7-9; a possible D gene is TRBD1 (5 bases). Germline CDR1 reads SEHNR; CDR2 reads FQNEAQ (reference sequence). The CDR3 covers 15 residues. V lost 4 bases and J lost 6, with 16 bases in between. In DNA form, the CDR3 reads TGTGCCAGCAGCTCCTCGGGGGAGGGTGAAAACACCATATATTTT. This encodes CASSSSGEGENTIYF.

The V gene is TRBV4-1, the J gene TRBJ2-1, with D perhaps matching TRBD1 (5 bases). CDR3 size: 15 residues. Germline V gene data show CDR1 as MGHRA and CDR2 as YSYEKL. V lost 2 bases and J lost 7, with 15 bases in between. The CDR3 here is CASSQPTASQNEQFF. CDR3 coding DNA: TGCGCCAGCAGCCAACCGACAGCCAGTCAGAATGAGCAGTTCTTC.

This clone was counted once. The chain links TRBV27 to TRBJ2-2; 12 bases line up with TRBD2. Per the germline V gene, CDR1 is MNHEY and CDR2 is SMNVEV (reference sequence). The CDR3 runs 17 residues. With 5 bases clipped from V and 6 bases from J, the junction kept 10 bases outside the gene matches. The CDR3 nucleotides read TGTGCCAGCAGTCTGCTAGCGGGAGGGCTAGTCGCCGGGGAGCTGTTTTTT. Translation: CASSLLAGGLVAGELFF.

This chain connects TRBV19 to TRBJ2-3; no clear D gene. The CDR3 length is 13 residues. V was shortened by 3 bases and J by 7 bases, with 11 bases between the two germline ends. Per the germline V gene, CDR1 is LNHDA and CDR2 is SQIVND (reference sequence). The CDR3 bases are TGTGCCAGTAGTATGCAATGGGCAAATACGCAGTATTTT. As protein: CASSMQWANTQYF.

The V gene is TRBV29-1, the J gene TRBJ2-1; D not resolved. Trimming shortened V by 7 bases and J by 7 bases, and 8 bases separated the two germline ends. The length of the CDR3 is 10 residues. CDR1 is SQVTM and CDR2 is ANQGSEA in the germline V gene. The CDR3 nucleotides read TGCAGCGGGTGGTGGAATGAGCAGTTCTTC. Residues: CSGWWNEQFF.